This T cell receptor beta chain comes out of a study of shared clonotypes between healthy human individuals. Sorted-subset replicate PCR reactions contained roughly 200 ng DNA, corresponding to approximately 30,000 T cell genomes. Sequencing was performed with immunoSEQ multiplex PCR; in TCRdb, only in-frame clones are kept and a portion is missing. The top ten hold 1.2% of the sample, which has about 2 million clones, about 95% seen once. Naive CD8 cells lacked CD45RO, underwent positive selection for CCR7 and left out terminally differentiated effector memory CD45RA+ cells. CDR3 length: 16 amino acids. The V end lost 6 bases, the J end lost 4 bases, and 19 bases lay between the germline ends. Looked up from germline, CDR1 is MGHRA and CDR2 is YSYEKL.

This sequence was found in a man aged 18 to 35 in good health. Sequenced sample: naive CD8+ T cells sorted from blood. The V call is TRBV4-1, the J call TRBJ1-5, with no clear D. The CDR3 reads CASRFDAAAGNQPQHF. DNA for the CDR3: TGCGCCAGCAGGTTCGATGCCGCTGCTGGGAATCAGCCCCAGCATTTT.